This paragraph reports one T cell receptor beta chain. Method: immunoSEQ multiplex PCR; TCRdb's copy keeps in-frame clones and lacks some. The table lists tens of thousands of clones, 85% to 90% of them singletons. This entry belongs to a study of blood T cell repertoires in COVID-19. Across the whole study: Samples taken during acute and convalescent COVID-19 were collected in the United States, Italy and Spain.

This CDR3 contains 14 residues. The germline CDR1 and CDR2 sequences are SGHRS and YFSETQ. The V end was cut by 5 bases, the J end by 7 bases, with 15 bases between. The sequenced sample was peripheral blood. The sequence came from a woman aged 80 or over with active COVID-19. The chain carries TRBV5-1 and TRBJ2-2; D is uncertain. The chain's CDR3 is CASSEASLGGELFF. As DNA, the CDR3 is TGCGCCAGCAGTGAGGCTAGTTTGGGCGGGGAGCTGTTTTTT.